The 14 T cell receptor beta chains presented below share a single source sample, sequenced in a study of beta chain features in type 1 diabetes. Expressed TCRB transcripts were sequenced after all isolated RNA was converted to cDNA. The repertoire was sequenced with immunoSEQ multiplex PCR; TCRdb's copy has only in-frame clones and lacks some. The data show under 400,000 clones, around 15% seen once. Sequenced: central memory CD4+ T cells from blood. The receptors were gathered from a man aged 30-40 years in good health.

In nucleotides, the CDR3 is TGTGCCAGCAGTCAGGGGGTGACTGAAGCTTTCTTT. Translated: CASSQGVTEAFF. This chain uses TRBV6-6 with TRBJ1-1, with 7 bases identical to TRBD1. This CDR3 has 12 amino acids. CDR1 MNHNY and CDR2 SVGAGI come from the germline V gene (reference sequence). V was pared by 5 bases and J by 5 bases, with 2 bases of the junction left unmatched.

The chain combines TRBV19 with TRBJ2-3; maybe TRBD1 (5 bases). The germline V gene encodes CDR1 LNHDA and CDR2 SQIVND (reference sequence). The ends were cut back, 6 bases at V and 4 bases at J, with 17 bases in the middle. CDR3 size: 15 residues. This chain's CDR3 is CASSSGQDMADTQYF. The CDR3 DNA is TGTGCCAGTAGCAGTGGCCAGGACATGGCAGATACGCAGTATTTT.

The table lists this clone with a few counts. CDR3 residues: CASTRTSGRAQDTQYF. The DNA for the CDR3 is TGTGCCAGCACCCGGACTAGCGGGAGGGCCCAGGATACGCAGTATTTT. The chain couples TRBV6-4 to TRBJ2-3, with 15 bases identical to TRBD2. This CDR3 comprises 16 residues. Germline V lookup: CDR1 MRHNA, CDR2 SNTAGT. J lost 6 bases, V lost 7 bases, and 8 bases had no gene match.

This chain connects TRBV5-1 to TRBJ2-5, with 9 bases matching TRBD2. V lost 3 bases, J lost 5 bases, and 14 bases stayed unmatched. The CDR3 spans 17 residues. Germline V gene lookup returns CDR1 SGHRS and CDR2 YFSETQ. This CDR3 reads CASSSRPGSSGEETQYF. The CDR3 nucleotides read TGCGCCAGCAGCTCCCGTCCCGGGTCTAGCGGGGAGGAGACCCAGTACTTC.

This rearrangement joins TRBV6-1 to TRBJ2-3; 10 nucleotides match TRBD2. Germline V gives CDR1 MNHNS, CDR2 SASEGT. The CDR3 sequence is 16 residues long. The V gene end was trimmed by 2 bases and the J gene end by 5 bases; junction bases not matched to a gene: 7. The DNA for the CDR3 is TGTGCCAGCAGTGAATCCCCAGCGGGGGGGCTAGATACGCAGTATTTT. Residues: CASSESPAGGLDTQYF.

This clone has just a few counts. The rearrangement links TRBV28 to TRBJ2-7; perhaps TRBD1 as D (5 bases). With 5 bases removed from V and 4 bases from J, the gap between germline ends came to 9 bases. This CDR3 is 12 amino acids long. Germline assignment: CDR1 MDHEN and CDR2 SYDVKM. DNA for the CDR3: TGTGCCAGCAGTACTCAGGGATACGAGCAGTACTTC. The encoded protein is CASSTQGYEQYF.

This clone was observed a few times. The chain couples TRBV27 to TRBJ2-5; possibly TRBD1 for D (6 bases). V lost 5 bases to trimming and J lost 2 bases, with 12 bases between them. The CDR3 extends over 14 amino acids. Germline assignment: CDR1 MNHEY and CDR2 SMNVEV (reference sequence). The chain's CDR3 is CASSPSRGQETQYF. CDR3 nucleotide sequence: TGTGCCAGCAGTCCCTCGAGGGGGCAAGAGACCCAGTACTTC.

The chain couples TRBV5-6 to TRBJ2-6; D perhaps matches TRBD1 (6 bases). Germline V gene sequence: CDR1 SGHDT, CDR2 YYEEEE. The germline V and J ends were trimmed by 4 bases and 0 bases, with 20 bases remaining between them. The CDR3 has 19 residues. CDR3 coding DNA: TGTGCCAGCAGCCCCAGGGGTTACGGGCTACACTCTGGGGCCAACGTCCTGACTTTC. Protein sequence: CASSPRGYGLHSGANVLTF. The full variable domain, in which reference TRBV5-6 and TRBJ2-6 provide the parts outside the CDR3, is DAGVTQSPTHLIKTRGQQVTLRCSPKSGHDTVSWYQQALGQGPQFIFQYYEEEERQRGNFPDRFSGHQFPNYSSELNVNALLLGDSALYLCASSPRGYGLHSGANVLTFGAGSRLTVL.

The gene calls are TRBV11-3 and TRBJ2-4, with D tentatively TRBD1 (7 bases). V dropped 5 bases and J dropped 7 bases, with 15 bases sitting between them. Germline assignment: CDR1 SGHNT and CDR2 YENEEA. The CDR3 sequence is 14 residues long. CDR3 sequence reads: CASSPGGTVNIQYF. CDR3 nucleotide sequence: TGTGCCAGCAGCCCAGGGGGGACCGTTAACATTCAGTACTTC.

The rearrangement links TRBV11-2 to TRBJ2-7; 9 nucleotides line up with TRBD2. J gave up 2 bases and V 5 bases, and 10 bases lay outside the gene matches. The germline gives CDR1 SGHAT, CDR2 FQNNGV. The CDR3 has 16 amino acids. CDR3 region: CASSPQAGGNTYEQYV. In DNA form, the CDR3 reads TGTGCCAGCAGCCCTCAAGCGGGAGGAAACACCTACGAGCAGTACGTC.

This clone appeared a few times. The genes are TRBV6-1 and TRBJ2-5; possibly TRBD2 for D (5 bases). Germline CDR1 and CDR2: MNHNS and SASEGT. CDR3 length: 15 amino acids. V was clipped by 10 bases and J by 5 bases, with 23 bases between them. The CDR3 region is CATLPRRGNMETQYF. The CDR3 coding sequence is TGTGCCACCCTACCCCGGCGAGGGAATATGGAGACCCAGTACTTC.

This clone was counted at least ten times. The rearrangement uses TRBV10-3 and TRBJ1-3; D gene uncertain. Germline CDR1 ENHRY, CDR2 SYGVKD. V gave up 3 bases and J gave up 4 bases, with 7 bases separating them. This CDR3 is built from 13 residues. The CDR3 sequence is CAISDRQGNTIYF. Written as DNA, the CDR3 is TGTGCCATCAGTGATCGACAAGGAAACACCATATATTTT.

This clone was recorded a few times. The chain links TRBV6-5 to TRBJ1-2; D might be TRBD1 (5 bases). The germline V gene encodes CDR1 MNHEY and CDR2 SVGAGI. Trimming pared 2 bases from V and 8 bases from J, leaving 18 bases between. This CDR3 has 15 amino acids. CDR3 bases: TGTGCCAGCAGTTACGCTGGGGACGGCGGTCGGGGCTACACCTTC. This translates into CASSYAGDGGRGYTF.

The CDR3 is CASSLDLGPTGELFF. CDR3 coding DNA: TGCGCCAGCAGCTTAGACTTAGGGCCAACCGGGGAGCTGTTTTTT. This chain uses TRBV5-1 with TRBJ2-2; no clear D gene. Germline lookup yields CDR1 SGHRS and CDR2 YFSETQ. The CDR3 loop spans 15 amino acids. V shed 2 bases and J shed 5 bases, with 13 bases lying between them.